This record covers a single T cell receptor (beta chain). Its antigen is unknown. The method was immunoSEQ multiplex PCR; TCRdb's version includes in-frame clones alone and lacks a portion of them. Among about 5,700 clones listed, over 65% were seen once. This record belongs to a study of T cell clonotyping in hematopoietic cell transplantation. Study results and caveats: Higher Inverse Simpson Index values in graft donor and pretransplant recipient predicted broader posttransplant TCR diversity. Recipient TCR diversity dropped after transplant; expanded clonotypes rose from day 30 to 180.

The CDR3 loop spans 13 amino acids. V lost 0 bases and J 3 bases, leaving 4 bases between the germline ends. Germline V CDR1 and CDR2: SGHDT, YYEEEE. The genes are TRBV5-6 and TRBJ1-5; no definite D call. The clonotype comes from a male patient between 45 and 60 years old who had an allogeneic stem cell transplant from an unrelated donor, so the T cells may come from the graft donor. Some clones in this sample may be carry-over from other donors' samples. Here the sequenced sample was PBMCs, taken 100 days after allogeneic stem cell transplant. This CDR3 is CASSLGPNQPQHF. The CDR3 DNA follows: TGTGCCAGCAGCTTGGGCCCCAATCAGCCCCAGCATTTT.